These 26 T cell receptor beta chains were sequenced from one sample in a study of T cells after posttransplantation cyclophosphamide. Profiling relied on immunoSEQ multiplex PCR, and the TCRdb table lists in-frame clones only, not all of them. Found here are some 35,000 clones, no singletons; the ten largest cover about 6.4%. Sequencing input: PBMCs. The receptors come from a man aged 25-45 years in good health and a related stem cell transplant donor.

This clone appeared many times. CDR3 amino acids: CASSGGGGGTDTQYF. CDR3 nucleotides: TGTGCCAGCAGCGGAGGGGGAGGCGGCACAGATACGCAGTATTTT. The chain combines TRBV6-5 with TRBJ2-3, with D perhaps matching TRBD1 or TRBD2 (6 bases each). Germline CDR1 and CDR2: MNHEY and SVGAGI. Trimming took off 6 bases at V and 1 base at J, with 14 bases between the two ends. The CDR3 is 15 amino acids.

This clone appeared many times. This chain links TRBV19 with TRBJ2-7; 11 nucleotides align to TRBD1. CDR1 LNHDA and CDR2 SQIVND come from the germline V gene (reference sequence). The trim removed 5 bases at V and 2 bases at J, leaving 5 bases unmatched. CDR3 size: 15 residues. CDR3: CASSHEDRGPYEQYF. The CDR3 DNA sequence: TGTGCCAGTAGTCACGAGGACAGGGGGCCCTACGAGCAGTACTTC. Variable domain in full (rest from reference TRBV19 and TRBJ2-7): DGGITQSPKYLFRKEGQNVTLSCEQNLNHDAMYWYRQDPGQGLRLIYYSQIVNDFQKGDIAEGYSVSREKKESFPLTVTSAQKNPTAFYLCASSHEDRGPYEQYFGPGTRLTVT.

This clone was picked up many times. The rearrangement uses TRBV2 and TRBJ2-7, with 8 bases aligning to TRBD1. Germline assignment: CDR1 SNHLY and CDR2 FYNNEI. The CDR3 loop spans 14 amino acids. With V trimmed by 8 bases and J by 2 bases, 8 bases remained unmatched. CDR3 sequence: CASRRTGRTYEQYF. DNA for the CDR3: TGTGCCAGCCGGCGGACAGGGCGGACCTACGAGCAGTACTTC.

The table lists this clone with a few counts. The V call is TRBV7-2, the J call TRBJ2-1, with a weak D call TRBD1 (6 bases). Between the trimmed V and J ends, which lost 5 bases and 5 bases, there was a span of 10 bases. Germline-derived CDR1 and CDR2 are SGHTA and FQGNSA. The CDR3 contains 13 residues. CDR3 amino acids: CASSARTDNEQFF. CDR3 bases: TGTGCCAGCAGCGCCCGGACAGACAATGAGCAGTTCTTC.

This clone was picked up many times. The chain recombines TRBV7-3 with TRBJ2-5, with TRBD2 identical over 10 bases. V was pared by 4 bases and J by 5 bases, with 1 base of the junction left unmatched. The length of the CDR3 is 13 residues. CDR1 and CDR2 (germline): SGHTA, FQGTGA. The CDR3 coding sequence is TGTGCCAGCAGCTCGGGACTAGCGGAGACCCAGTACTTC. The encoded protein is CASSSGLAETQYF.

This clone occurred many times. The V call is TRBV11-3, the J call TRBJ2-1, with D perhaps assigned TRBD1 or TRBD2 (5 bases each). The germline CDR1 and CDR2 sequences are SGHNT and YENEEA. This CDR3 is 15 amino acids long. As DNA, the CDR3 is TGTGCAAGTCGCTTCCCGAGGGGCAGGTACAATGAGCAGTTCTTC. It encodes CASRFPRGRYNEQFF.

This clone showed up many times. The chain recombines TRBV15 with TRBJ1-1, with D unclear. There are 15 residues in the CDR3. Between the trimmed V and J ends, which lost 5 bases and 0 bases, there was a span of 13 bases. Germline V CDR1 and CDR2: LNHNV, YYDKDF (reference sequence). The DNA of the CDR3 is TGTGCCACCAGCCCCCCAGGTAGGATGAACACTGAAGCTTTCTTT. Amino acid sequence: CATSPPGRMNTEAFF.

Many counts were recorded for this clone. The chain couples TRBV19 to TRBJ1-5; D is possibly TRBD1 (6 bases). The V and J ends lost 7 bases and 0 bases respectively, with 13 bases between them. Germline lookup yields CDR1 LNHDA and CDR2 SQIVND (reference sequence). The CDR3 spans 15 residues. CDR3 sequence: CASTKGEHSNQPQHF. CDR3 DNA: TGTGCCAGTACTAAGGGGGAGCATAGCAATCAGCCCCAGCATTTT. Based on the CDR3 plus reference TRBV19 and TRBJ1-5, the full variable domain is DGGITQSPKYLFRKEGQNVTLSCEQNLNHDAMYWYRQDPGQGLRLIYYSQIVNDFQKGDIAEGYSVSREKKESFPLTVTSAQKNPTAFYLCASTKGEHSNQPQHFGDGTRLSIL.

There are many counts of this clone. This sequence joins TRBV6-1 and TRBJ2-6, with D perhaps TRBD2 (5 bases). CDR1 is MNHNS, CDR2 SASEGT, per germline. V was clipped by 1 base and J by 13 bases, with 11 bases between them. The CDR3 length is 13 residues. CDR3 in amino acids: CASSEGGFRVLTF. The CDR3, as DNA: TGTGCCAGCAGTGAAGGAGGGTTCAGGGTCCTGACTTTC.

This clone was picked up many times. The chain employs TRBV6-1 and TRBJ1-4, with D perhaps TRBD1 (5 bases). V shed 6 bases and J shed 8 bases, with 13 bases lying between them. The germline CDR1 and CDR2 sequences are MNHNS and SASEGT. The CDR3 has 13 amino acids. CDR3 sequence (DNA): TGTGCCAGCAGGGCAGGGATAGGAGAAAAACTGTTTTTT. Translation gives CASRAGIGEKLFF.

This clone was observed at least ten times. The rearrangement uses TRBV24-1 and TRBJ1-3, with a tentative D call TRBD1 (5 bases). CDR3 size: 16 residues. Trimming removed 3 bases at V and 0 bases at J, with 11 bases between. Germline V gene data show CDR1 as KGHDR and CDR2 as SFDVKD. The CDR3 protein is CATSDPQGDSGNTIYF. The CDR3 coding sequence is TGTGCCACCAGTGATCCTCAGGGCGACTCTGGAAACACCATATATTTT.

This clone was counted between two and nine times. The gene calls are TRBV5-1 and TRBJ1-1; 10 bases match TRBD1. V gave up 0 bases and J gave up 3 bases; unmatched junction bases: 2. The CDR3 runs to 15 residues. The V gene's germline CDR1 is SGHRS and CDR2 YFSETQ. The CDR3 loop reads CASSLAGQGHTEAFF. CDR3 nucleotides: TGCGCCAGCAGCTTGGCGGGACAGGGGCACACTGAAGCTTTCTTT.

This clone was picked up many times. This chain joins TRBV11-3 and TRBJ2-7; TRBD1 is a possible D gene (5 bases). Trimming pared 4 bases from V and 5 bases from J, leaving 12 bases between. Germline V gene data show CDR1 as SGHNT and CDR2 as YENEEA. CDR3 size: 13 residues. CDR3 residues: CASSSVWGDEQYF. CDR3 in DNA: TGTGCCAGCAGCTCCGTTTGGGGCGACGAGCAGTACTTC.

In its sample, this clone was seen many times. The chain recombines TRBV2 with TRBJ1-1, with D possibly TRBD1 on 6 matching bases. Germline CDR1 is SNHLY and CDR2 is FYNNEI. The CDR3 sequence is 14 residues long. V gave up 5 bases and J gave up 0 bases, with 10 bases separating them. The CDR3 loop is CASSHRELNTEAFF. DNA of the CDR3: TGTGCCAGCAGTCACAGGGAGCTGAACACTGAAGCTTTCTTT.

This clone was seen at least ten times. The chain is built from TRBV5-1 and TRBJ2-7, with D hard to call. V was trimmed by 2 bases and J by 5 bases, leaving 14 bases between them. The germline gives CDR1 SGHRS, CDR2 YFSETQ. The length of the CDR3 is 14 residues. Here the CDR3 DNA reads TGCGCCAGCAGCTTAAAGTCAGTTCGGGACGAGCAGTACTTC. Its translation is CASSLKSVRDEQYF.

This clone was counted many times. The chain couples TRBV6-5 to TRBJ1-5; 7 bases are shared with TRBD1. The germline V gene encodes CDR1 MNHEY and CDR2 SVGAGI. The CDR3 spans 15 residues. J was trimmed by 1 base and V by 6 bases; bases with no gene match: 6. CDR3 protein: CASSQIQGSNQPQHF. CDR3 nucleotides: TGTGCCAGCAGCCAGATACAGGGGAGCAATCAGCCCCAGCATTTT.

The rearrangement links TRBV7-8 to TRBJ2-5; D is possibly TRBD2 (6 bases). This CDR3 has 14 residues. The V gene lost 2 bases and the J gene lost 9 bases, with 16 bases spanning the gap. Germline CDR1 and CDR2: SGHVS and FQNEAQ. The chain's CDR3 is CASSLQVGGTAQYF. The CDR3, as DNA: TGTGCCAGCAGCTTACAGGTCGGGGGAACGGCCCAGTACTTC.

Ten or more counts support this clone. The chain employs TRBV7-8 and TRBJ2-7; D is unresolved. The germline V gene encodes CDR1 SGHVS and CDR2 FQNEAQ. CDR3 length: 15 amino acids. With 2 bases removed from V and 2 bases from J, the gap between germline ends came to 13 bases. CDR3 loop: CASSLSKGSAYEQYF. DNA for the CDR3: TGTGCCAGCAGCTTATCGAAAGGCAGTGCCTACGAGCAGTACTTC.

This clone has at least ten counts. The rearrangement links TRBV18 to TRBJ2-7; D may be TRBD1 (5 bases). This CDR3 is built from 14 residues. Germline CDR1 is KGHSH and CDR2 is LQKENI. Deletions cut 5 bases from V and 2 bases from J, with 13 bases between. CDR3 bases: TGTGCCAGCTCATCCGCCCAGGGTACCTACGAGCAGTACTTC. It specifies CASSSAQGTYEQYF.

This clone was seen many times. The V and J genes are TRBV14 and TRBJ1-2; TRBD1 is a possible D gene (6 bases). The CDR3 has 12 amino acids. Trimming took 4 bases from V and 7 from J, leaving 10 bases between them. Germline V gene sequence: CDR1 SGHDN, CDR2 FVKESK. The CDR3 DNA follows: TGTGCCAGCAGCCTTAACAGGGTTGGCTACACCTTC. Translated: CASSLNRVGYTF.

This clone was detected many times. The chain uses TRBV2 and TRBJ2-1, with a tentative D call TRBD2 (7 bases). Germline V gene sequence: CDR1 SNHLY, CDR2 FYNNEI. Trimming stripped 1 base from V and 8 bases from J, with 15 bases between. This CDR3 has 15 residues. Written as DNA, the CDR3 is TGTGCCAGCAGTGAAGTGGGGGGGCCAATACATGAGCAGTTCTTC. This translates into CASSEVGGPIHEQFF.

This clone appeared many times. V gene TRBV6-2 or TRBV6-3 combines with J gene TRBJ2-2, with 8 bases aligning to TRBD1. The CDR3 spans 15 residues. CDR1 is MNHEY and CDR2 is SVGEGT in the germline V gene. V lost 4 bases and J lost 5; bases outside the gene matches: 6. The CDR3 loop is CASSLSTGGTGELFF. The CDR3 nucleotides read TGTGCCAGCAGTTTATCCACAGGGGGGACCGGGGAGCTGTTTTTT.

This clone appeared many times. J is TRBJ2-2 and V is TRBV19; 9 nucleotides align to TRBD1. The CDR3 loop spans 15 amino acids. Trimming removed 5 bases from V and 7 bases from J; junction bases left unmatched: 8. Germline CDR1 and CDR2: LNHDA and SQIVND (reference sequence). The CDR3 DNA reads as TGTGCCAGTAGTTTTAGACAGGGGGGGTTCGGGGAGCTGTTTTTT. Residues: CASSFRQGGFGELFF.

This clone was picked up many times. The rearrangement uses TRBV7-2 and TRBJ1-1; 8 nucleotides match TRBD1. The CDR3 runs 14 residues. Germline values: CDR1 SGHTA, CDR2 FQGNSA. With V trimmed by 6 bases and J by 5 bases, 8 bases remained unmatched. The CDR3 nucleotides read TGTGCCAGCAGTTCTCTACAGGGGGAAACTGAAGCTTTCTTT. It yields the protein CASSSLQGETEAFF.

This clone was seen many times. V and J are TRBV5-1 and TRBJ1-6; 9 bases line up with TRBD1. The germline gives CDR1 SGHRS, CDR2 YFSETQ. Trimming at V came to 1 base and at J to 8 bases, leaving 4 bases not matched to a gene. This CDR3 spans 15 amino acids. Here the CDR3 reads CASSLPGQGDSPLHF. The CDR3 nucleotides read TGCGCCAGCAGCTTGCCGGGACAGGGTGATTCACCCCTCCACTTT.

This rearrangement joins TRBV11-3 to TRBJ2-7; tentative D call: TRBD2 (5 bases). Germline V gene lookup returns CDR1 SGHNT and CDR2 YENEEA. The V and J ends lost 1 base and 5 bases respectively, with 15 bases between them. CDR3 length: 15 residues. CDR3 nucleotide sequence: TGTGCCAGCAGCTTAGTCGGGGATCCCGAGGACGAGCAGTACTTC. It is translated as CASSLVGDPEDEQYF.